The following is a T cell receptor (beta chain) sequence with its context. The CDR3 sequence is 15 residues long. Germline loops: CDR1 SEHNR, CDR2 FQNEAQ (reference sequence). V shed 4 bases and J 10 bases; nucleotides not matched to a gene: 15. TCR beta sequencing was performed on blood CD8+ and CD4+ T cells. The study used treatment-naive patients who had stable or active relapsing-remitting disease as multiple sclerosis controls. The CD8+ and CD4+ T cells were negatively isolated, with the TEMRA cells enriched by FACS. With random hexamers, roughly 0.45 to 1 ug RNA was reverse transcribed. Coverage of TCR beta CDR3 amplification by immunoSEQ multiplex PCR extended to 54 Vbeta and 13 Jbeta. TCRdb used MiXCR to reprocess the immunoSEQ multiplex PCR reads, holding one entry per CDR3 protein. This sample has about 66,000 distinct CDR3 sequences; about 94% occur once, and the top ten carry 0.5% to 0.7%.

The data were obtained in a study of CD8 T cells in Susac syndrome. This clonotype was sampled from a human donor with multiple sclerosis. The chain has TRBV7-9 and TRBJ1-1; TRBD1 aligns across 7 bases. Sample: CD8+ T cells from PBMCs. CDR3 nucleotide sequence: TGTGCCAGCAGCTCCGTGCGACAGGGCGAACTACGAGCTTTCTTT. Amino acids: CASSSVRQGELRAFF.